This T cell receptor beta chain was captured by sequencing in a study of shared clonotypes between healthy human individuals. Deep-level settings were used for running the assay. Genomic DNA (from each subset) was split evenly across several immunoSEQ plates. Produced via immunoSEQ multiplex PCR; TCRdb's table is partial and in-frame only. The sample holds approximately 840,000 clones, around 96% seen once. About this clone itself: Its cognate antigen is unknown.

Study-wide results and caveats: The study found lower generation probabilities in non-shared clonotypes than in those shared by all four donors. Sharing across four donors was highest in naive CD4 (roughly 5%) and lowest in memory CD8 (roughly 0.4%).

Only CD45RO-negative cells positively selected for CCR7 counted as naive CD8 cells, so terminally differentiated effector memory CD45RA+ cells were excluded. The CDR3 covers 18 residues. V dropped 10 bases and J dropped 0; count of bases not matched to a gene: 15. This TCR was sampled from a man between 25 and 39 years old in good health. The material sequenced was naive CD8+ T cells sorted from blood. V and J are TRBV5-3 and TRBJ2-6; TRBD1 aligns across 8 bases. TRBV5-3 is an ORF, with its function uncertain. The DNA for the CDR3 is TGTGCCCCTCTTGACCAGGACAGGGAAGACTCTGGGGCCAACGTCCTGACTTTC. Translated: CAPLDQDREDSGANVLTF.